What follows are 10 T cell receptor beta chains derived from one specimen sequenced in a study of glioma-infiltrating T cells after dendritic cell vaccination (dated by TCRdb to 2016 to 2017). Receptor libraries were prepared by the immunoSEQ multiplex PCR assay. TCRdb holds this immuneACCESS table with in-frame rearrangements only. Some clones are missing; in checked studies, unresolved V genes explain under half, and the rest has no known cause. Recorded for this sample are 95,000 to 110,000 clones; roughly 79% of them occurred a single time. The ten largest clones add up to roughly 12% of the sample. This material consisted of blood, taken before dendritic cell vaccination. All receptors come from a human donor with glioblastoma.

Comment on this clone: Other DNA sequences from this sample encode an identical CDR3 as well. J is TRBJ2-7 and V is TRBV11-3; 9 bases line up with TRBD1. V was clipped by 2 bases and J by 3 bases; unmatched bases: 5. There are 15 residues in the CDR3. Germline V gene lookup returns CDR1 SGHNT and CDR2 YENEEA. CDR3 sequence (DNA): TGTGCCAGCAGCTTACCGGACAGGGGTGGCTACGAGCAGTACTTC. Translated, it gives CASSLPDRGGYEQYF.

This clone was seen only once. For the CDR3, the DNA is TGTGCCAGCTCCCTCCGGGATAGCATGAACACTGAAGCTTTCTTT. It yields the protein CASSLRDSMNTEAFF. This chain joins TRBV6-5 and TRBJ1-1; D gene ambiguous. CDR1 and CDR2 (germline): MNHEY, SVGAGI. This CDR3 spans 15 amino acids. Trimming removed 8 bases from V and 0 bases from J, with 16 bases in between.

Only a few counts were recorded for this clone. The chain is built from TRBV10-3 and TRBJ2-7; weak D call: TRBD2 (5 bases). This CDR3 is built from 15 residues. V gave up 2 bases and J gave up 1 base, with 12 bases separating them. Germline loops: CDR1 ENHRY, CDR2 SYGVKD. The CDR3 protein is CAISETLAQSYEQYF. The CDR3 nucleotides read TGTGCCATCAGTGAGACGTTAGCGCAGTCCTACGAGCAGTACTTC.

The gene calls are TRBV18 and TRBJ2-7; 11 positions agree with TRBD2. V dropped 2 bases and J dropped 7; count of bases not matched to a gene: 10. CDR1 is KGHSH, CDR2 LQKENI, per germline. This CDR3 is built from 16 residues. CDR3 nucleotides: TGTGCCAGCTCACCAATTCGACTAGCGGGGTCGGGAGAGCAGTACTTC. This gives the protein CASSPIRLAGSGEQYF. The full variable domain, rest sourced from reference TRBV18 and TRBJ2-7, is NAGVMQNPRHLVRRRGQEARLRCSPMKGHSHVYWYRQLPEEGLKFMVYLQKENIIDESGMPKERFSAEFPKEGPSILRIQQVVRGDSAAYFCASSPIRLAGSGEQYFGPGTRLTVT.

The J gene is TRBJ2-3, the V gene TRBV7-2, with D possibly matching TRBD2 (6 bases). Between the trimmed V and J ends, which lost 1 base and 6 bases, there was a span of 17 bases. The length of the CDR3 is 16 residues. Germline V gene lookup returns CDR1 SGHTA and CDR2 FQGNSA. DNA for the CDR3: TGTGCCAGCAGCTTAGGGGGGGTAGACCCAAGGGATACGCAGTATTTT. It specifies CASSLGGVDPRDTQYF.

The chain joins TRBV11-2 to TRBJ1-1; TRBD1 agrees at 7 bases. CDR1 SGHAT and CDR2 FQNNGV come from the germline V gene. The J segment lost 0 bases and the V segment lost 1 base, leaving 11 bases of the junction unmatched. CDR3 length: 18 residues. The CDR3 region has the DNA TGTGCCAGCAGCTTAGGGCAGGGGGTCCGAAGTGTGAACACTGAAGCTTTCTTT. Translated, it gives CASSLGQGVRSVNTEAFF.

The chain couples TRBV30 to TRBJ1-3; the D gene is possibly TRBD1 (5 bases). The V gene lost 2 bases and the J gene lost 2 bases, with 13 bases spanning the gap. The CDR3 loop spans 15 amino acids. CDR1 and CDR2 (germline): GTSNPN, SVGIG (reference sequence). The CDR3, as DNA: TGTGCCTGGAGTATTACAGGCACGACTGGAAACACCATATATTTT. Translation: CAWSITGTTGNTIYF. Supplemented by reference TRBV30 and TRBJ1-3, the full variable domain reads SQTIHQWPATLVQPVGSPLSLECTVEGTSNPNLYWYRQAAGRGLQLLFYSVGIGQISSEVPQNLSASRPQDRQFILSSKKLLLSDSGFYLCAWSITGTTGNTIYFGEGSWLTVV.

This clone was seen more than once but under ten times. This sample also contains other DNA sequences that code for the same CDR3. The chain has TRBV19 and TRBJ2-3; TRBD2 is a possible D gene (6 bases). Germline V gene data show CDR1 as LNHDA and CDR2 as SQIVND (reference sequence). CDR3 length equals 14 residues. The germline V and J ends were trimmed by 3 bases and 1 base, with 8 bases remaining between them. This CDR3 is CASSIGGGTDTQYF. CDR3 bases: TGTGCCAGTAGTATCGGGGGAGGCACAGATACGCAGTATTTT.

The chain employs TRBV27 and TRBJ2-3; D perhaps matches TRBD1 (7 bases). CDR3 length: 14 residues. Germline CDR1 reads MNHEY; CDR2 reads SMNVEV (reference sequence). Trimming cost V 2 bases and J 5 bases, with 11 bases left between them. This chain's CDR3 is CASSLARGVDTQYF. The CDR3 bases are TGTGCCAGCAGTTTAGCCAGGGGGGTAGATACGCAGTATTTT.

This clone was observed a few times. This chain links TRBV21-1 with TRBJ1-1. TRBV21-1 is assigned pseudogene status. The CDR3 is 15 residues long. DNA for the CDR3: TGTGCCAGCAGCAAAGGTAGGCGGGTGAACACTGAAGCTTTCTTT. Protein sequence: CASSKGRRVNTEAFF.